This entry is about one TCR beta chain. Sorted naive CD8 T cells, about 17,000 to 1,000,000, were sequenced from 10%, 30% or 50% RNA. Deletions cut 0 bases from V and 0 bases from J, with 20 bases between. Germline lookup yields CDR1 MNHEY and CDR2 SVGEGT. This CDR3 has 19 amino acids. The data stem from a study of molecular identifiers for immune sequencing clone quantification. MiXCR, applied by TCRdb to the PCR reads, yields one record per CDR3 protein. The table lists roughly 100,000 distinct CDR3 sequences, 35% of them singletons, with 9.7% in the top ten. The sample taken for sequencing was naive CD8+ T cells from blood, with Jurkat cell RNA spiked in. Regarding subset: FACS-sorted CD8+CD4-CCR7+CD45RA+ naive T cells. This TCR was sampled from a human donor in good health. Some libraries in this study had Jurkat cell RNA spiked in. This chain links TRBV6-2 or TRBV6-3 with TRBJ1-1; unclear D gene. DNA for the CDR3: TGTGCCAGCAGTTACTCGGCAATATTAACCCCGACCTTGAACACTGAAGCTTTCTTT. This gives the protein CASSYSAILTPTLNTEAFF.